This record covers a single TCR beta chain. V was trimmed by 7 bases and J by 4 bases, leaving 11 bases between them. The CDR3 sequence is 12 residues long. The germline gives CDR1 SGHDT, CDR2 YYEEEE. The entry originates in a study of blood T cell repertoires in COVID-19. About the research overall: The cDNA or gDNA used as material had been derived from T cells, B-cell-depleted T cells, or PBMCs.

In the authors' workflow: From reference gene primer amplification, estimates of nucleated cell counts were derived. Here immunoSEQ multiplex PCR was the method, and the copy in TCRdb shows in-frame clones only, minus some. For V, J and clone size, that table is used; D and trimming come from the DNA. Among 160,000 or so clones, more than 65% were seen once, and the ten largest hold around 8.1%. The Seattle site enrolled patients during active infection and followed them longitudinally. The chain has TRBV5-6 and TRBJ1-1; D is ambiguous. This sequence originates from a woman between 55 and 75 years old with COVID-19, enrolled during active disease. The material sequenced was peripheral blood. CDR3 bases: TGTGCCAGCTCTGCGGGGTTCACTGAAGCTTTCTTT. Translation gives CASSAGFTEAFF.